The source of this T cell receptor (beta chain) is a study of blood T cell repertoires in COVID-19. Study overall: Researchers got acute and convalescent COVID-19 samples from the United States, Italy and Spain. T cells, B-cell-depleted T cells, or PBMCs supplied cDNA or gDNA.

Sequencing was performed with immunoSEQ multiplex PCR; in TCRdb, only in-frame clones are kept and a portion is missing. The sample carries approximately 280,000 clones, approximately 84% recorded once. Per germline, CDR1 SNHLY and CDR2 FYNNEI. V lost 8 bases and J 3 bases, leaving 11 bases between the germline ends. The CDR3 spans 13 residues. Sequenced input: peripheral blood. This TCR was recovered from a woman in her 30s who had recovered from COVID-19. J is TRBJ1-3 and V is TRBV2, with D possibly matching TRBD1 (6 bases). Here the CDR3 reads CASGQNYGNTIYF. The CDR3, as DNA: TGTGCCAGCGGACAGAACTATGGAAACACCATATATTTT.